This is a list of T cell receptor beta chains from one sample in a study of circulating CD8 cells and anti-PD-1 response in melanoma. TCRdb independently ran MiXCR on the reads; one entry per CDR3 protein. This sample has some 560 distinct CDR3 sequences, with approximately 8.2% found just once. This sample comprised CD8+ T cells from PBMCs, obtained at baseline or after one month of anti-PD-1 therapy (not recorded which). Receptors were obtained from a human donor with melanoma. CDR3s include the opening cysteine and the closing phenylalanine or tryptophan. Each record gives: D gene, J gene, clone size, V gene, CDR3 protein, CDR3 DNA. D genes are given only for firm matches. For some rows the clone size is stated as once, few or many, or as a class when expanded; others skip it.

.,TRBJ2-3,large,TRBV6-2/TRBV6-3,CASSYSTAPTSTDTQYF,TGTGCCAGCAGTTACTCGACGGCCCCTACCAGCACAGATACGCAGTATTTT
.,TRBJ1-1,large,TRBV18,CASSPPYRHRNTEAFF,TGTGCCAGCTCACCACCGTACAGACATAGGAACACTGAAGCTTTCTTT
TRBD2,TRBJ2-2,large,TRBV6-2/TRBV6-3,CASSYSGGATGELFF,TGTGCCAGCAGTTACAGCGGGGGGGCCACCGGGGAGCTGTTTTTT
.,TRBJ1-2,large,TRBV9,CASSVARGADHGYTF,TGTGCCAGCAGCGTAGCCCGCGGGGCAGATCACGGCTACACCTTC
.,TRBJ1-5,medium-sized,TRBV28,CASSPRGPQHF,TGTGCCAGCAGTCCCCGAGGGCCCCAGCATTTT
.,TRBJ2-5,medium-sized,TRBV7-2,CASSLRSGTGTQYF,TGTGCCAGCAGCTTGCGAAGCGGCACAGGGACCCAGTACTTC
.,TRBJ2-2,few,TRBV28,CASTVGTLGSGELFF,TGTGCCAGCACTGTCGGAACCTTGGGTTCCGGGGAGCTGTTTTTT
.,TRBJ1-1,medium-sized,TRBV5-5,CASSPEGDTEAFF,TGTGCCAGCAGCCCCGAGGGGGACACTGAAGCTTTCTTT
.,TRBJ2-2,large,TRBV18,CASSPPDDTTGELFF,TGTGCCAGCTCACCACCGGATGACACGACCGGGGAGCTGTTTTTT
TRBD1,TRBJ2-5,medium-sized,TRBV27,CASSPTGGRTGQETQYF,TGTGCCAGCAGTCCAACAGGGGGTCGGACGGGTCAAGAGACCCAGTACTTC
.,TRBJ2-3,medium-sized,TRBV24-1,CATSDFADTDTQYF,TGTGCCACCAGTGATTTTGCAGACACAGATACGCAGTATTTT
TRBD1,TRBJ2-1,medium-sized,TRBV27,CASSWTGSNEQFF,TGTGCCAGCAGTTGGACAGGGTCCAATGAGCAGTTCTTC
TRBD1,TRBJ1-5,large,TRBV9,CASSKTGGSNQPQHF,TGTGCCAGCAGCAAAACAGGGGGAAGCAATCAGCCCCAGCATTTT
.,TRBJ2-2,few,TRBV29-1,CSVVRDNTGELFF,TGCAGCGTTGTGAGAGATAACACCGGGGAGCTGTTTTTT
TRBD1,TRBJ1-2,.,TRBV6-5,CASSPDRVYYGYTF,TGTGCCAGCAGCCCGGACAGGGTTTACTATGGCTACACCTTC
.,TRBJ1-4,medium-sized,TRBV25-1,CASSDPPLGVQGFEKLFF,TGTGCCAGCAGTGATCCCCCCCTGGGAGTACAGGGCTTTGAAAAACTGTTTTTT
.,TRBJ2-3,medium-sized,TRBV20-1,CSAPVEFTDTQYF,TGCAGTGCCCCGGTGGAGTTTACGGATACGCAGTATTTT
TRBD2,TRBJ2-7,large,TRBV14,CASSLASGGYEQYF,TGTGCCAGCAGTTTGGCTAGCGGGGGTTACGAGCAGTACTTC
TRBD2,TRBJ2-1,medium-sized,TRBV6-2/TRBV6-3,CASSGRLASGYNEQFF,TGTGCCAGCAGTGGACGACTGGCTAGCGGTTACAATGAGCAGTTCTTC
.,TRBJ2-1,large,TRBV28,CASNSEIGTVLVDEQFF,TGTGCCAGCAACTCTGAGATCGGGACCGTATTAGTCGACGAGCAGTTCTTC
TRBD2,TRBJ2-7,hyperexpanded,TRBV20-1,CSARDWQFSGRANEQYF,TGCAGTGCTAGAGATTGGCAGTTTTCCGGGAGGGCCAACGAGCAGTACTTC
.,TRBJ2-1,large,TRBV6-1,CASSESAGSFNEQFF,TGTGCCAGCAGTGAATCTGCCGGGAGTTTCAATGAGCAGTTCTTC
.,TRBJ1-3,large,TRBV6-6,CASSEKNTIYF,TGTGCCAGCAGCGAAAAAAACACCATATATTTT
.,TRBJ2-1,large,TRBV20-1,CSSNEQFF,TGCAGCTCCAATGAGCAGTTCTTC
.,TRBJ2-1,once,TRBV24-1,CATSDRWGPSDNEQSF,TGTGCCACCAGCGACCGTTGGGGCCCCTCAGACAATGAGCAGTCCTTC
TRBD1,TRBJ1-4,.,TRBV5-4,CAGRDRSGEKLFF,TGTGCCGGCCGGGACAGGTCAGGTGAAAAACTGTTTTTT
.,TRBJ2-4,few,TRBV5-4,CASRILPQGAKNIQYF,TGTGCCAGCAGGATCCTCCCACAGGGAGCCAAAAACATTCAGTACTTC
.,TRBJ1-1,medium-sized,TRBV25-1,CASSEQQGSNTEAFF,TGTGCCAGCAGTGAACAACAGGGATCTAACACTGAAGCTTTCTTT
TRBD1,TRBJ1-2,medium-sized,TRBV27,CASREQGNLYGYTF,TGTGCCAGCAGGGAACAGGGGAACCTCTATGGCTACACCTTC
TRBD1,TRBJ2-7,medium-sized,TRBV4-3,CASSPGTGSSYEQYF,TGCGCCAGCAGCCCAGGGACAGGGAGCTCCTACGAGCAGTACTTC
.,TRBJ2-1,medium-sized,TRBV7-2,CASSQQGFSYNEQFF,TGTGCCAGCAGCCAACAGGGATTCTCCTACAATGAGCAGTTCTTC
TRBD1,TRBJ2-1,medium-sized,TRBV2,CASSGLGQGGSYNEQFF,TGTGCCAGCAGTGGGCTCGGACAGGGGGGCTCCTACAATGAGCAGTTCTTC
TRBD1,TRBJ1-1,medium-sized,TRBV4-1,CASSQDLTGATEAFF,TGCGCCAGCAGCCAAGATCTAACAGGGGCCACTGAAGCTTTCTTT
.,TRBJ2-1,large,TRBV4-1,CASSQVGGTQYNEQFF,TGCGCCAGCAGCCAAGTAGGAGGGACACAATACAATGAGCAGTTCTTC
.,TRBJ2-3,large,TRBV25-1,CASSEGTDTQYF,TGTGCCAGCAGTGAAGGCACAGATACGCAGTATTTT
TRBD2,TRBJ2-1,large,TRBV27,CASRSLAAANEQFF,TGTGCCAGCAGGAGTCTAGCGGCAGCCAATGAGCAGTTCTTC
.,TRBJ2-5,few,TRBV7-9,CASSSSKGEEETQYF,TGTGCCAGCAGCTCCTCTAAAGGGGAGGAAGAGACCCAGTACTTC
TRBD2,TRBJ2-1,large,TRBV7-8,CASSLQRGGRNEQFF,TGTGCCAGCAGCTTACAGCGGGGGGGCCGAAATGAGCAGTTCTTC
.,TRBJ1-4,medium-sized,TRBV5-1,CASSLGWGGASSNEKLFF,TGCGCCAGCAGCTTGGGCTGGGGGGGAGCGTCAAGTAATGAAAAACTGTTTTTT
.,TRBJ1-5,medium-sized,TRBV27,CASSLWVGQPQHF,TGTGCCAGCAGTTTATGGGTAGGGCAGCCCCAGCATTTT
TRBD1,TRBJ2-3,.,TRBV6-2/TRBV6-3,CASSYSDRPTDTQYF,TGTGCCAGCAGTTACTCGGACAGGCCGACAGATACGCAGTATTTT
.,TRBJ2-1,medium-sized,TRBV27,CASSLYPGRSFF,TGTGCCAGCAGTTTATATCCGGGAAGGTCTTTCTTC
.,TRBJ2-3,few,TRBV19,CASSPRDVSGTDTQYF,TGTGCCAGTAGTCCAAGGGACGTCAGCGGGACAGATACGCAGTATTTT
.,TRBJ2-1,medium-sized,TRBV24-1,CATSDPDSNEQFF,TGTGCCACCAGTGATCCTGACAGCAATGAGCAGTTCTTC
.,TRBJ2-7,medium-sized,TRBV5-1,CASSPQAYEQYF,TGCGCCAGCAGCCCCCAGGCCTACGAGCAGTACTTC
TRBD2,TRBJ2-7,medium-sized,TRBV11-3,CASSGGGSEQYF,TGTGCCAGCAGCGGCGGGGGTAGCGAGCAGTACTTC
.,TRBJ2-5,large,TRBV5-6,CASSLDGQETQYF,TGTGCCAGCAGCCTGGACGGCCAAGAGACCCAGTACTTC
.,TRBJ2-7,medium-sized,TRBV11-2,CASSLDAVYEQYF,TGTGCCAGCAGCTTAGATGCTGTCTACGAGCAGTACTTC
.,TRBJ2-5,large,TRBV5-4,CASSTSDPGTQYF,TGTGCCAGCAGCACCTCGGACCCGGGGACCCAGTACTTC
TRBD2,TRBJ2-2,few,TRBV7-2,CASSVLAGATGELFF,TGTGCCAGCAGCGTCCTAGCGGGGGCTACCGGGGAGCTGTTTTTT
.,TRBJ1-5,few,TRBV9,CASSIEGNQPQHF,TGTGCCAGCAGCATCGAAGGCAATCAGCCCCAGCATTTT